The rows below give T cell receptor beta chains drawn from one sample of a study of T cell changes during pregnancy in multiple sclerosis. TCRdb's table, derived via immunoSEQ multiplex PCR, lists solely in-frame clones and lacks some. The table includes 40,000 to 55,000 clones, 85% to 90% detected once. The specimen comprised CD4+ T cells from peripheral blood mononuclear cells, sampled in the first trimester of pregnancy. All receptors derive from a female donor with multiple sclerosis, enrolled in a pregnancy study. CDR3s include the opening cysteine and the closing phenylalanine or tryptophan. D genes are given only for firm matches. Rows may omit the clone size; those that give it use once, few, many or a size class.

>TRBV9|TRBD2|TRBJ2-2|-
TGTGCCAGCAGCGCCACTAGCGGGAATGCGAACACCGGGGAGCTGTTTTTT
CASSATSGNANTGELFF
>TRBV7-9|-|TRBJ2-5|-
TGTGCCAGCAGCTACGGGGCAGGCGGGGTGACCCAGTACTTC
CASSYGAGGVTQYF
>TRBV5-3|TRBD1|TRBJ1-2|-
TGTGCCAGAAGCCTCGGGACAGGGTTTATGGGTGGCTACACCTTC
CARSLGTGFMGGYTF
>TRBV7-8|TRBD1|TRBJ1-2|-
TGTGCCAGCAGCTTAAGGCGGGACAGGGGGGGCTACACCTTC
CASSLRRDRGGYTF
>TRBV25-1|TRBD1|TRBJ2-7|-
TGTGCCAGCCTTAGGACAGGTGGAACCTACGAGCAGTACTTC
CASLRTGGTYEQYF
>TRBV27|-|TRBJ2-7|-
TGTGCCAGCAGCAGTCAGGGTTACTCCTACGAGCAGTACTTC
CASSSQGYSYEQYF
>TRBV19|-|TRBJ1-1|-
TGTGCCAGTAGTCCCGTCAGGGATAGCACTGAAGCTTTCTTT
CASSPVRDSTEAFF
>TRBV19|TRBD1|TRBJ2-7|-
TGTGCCAGTAGTATGACAGGGATAACCTACGAGCAGTACTTC
CASSMTGITYEQYF
>TRBV7-9|-|TRBJ2-5|-
TGTGCCAGCAGCTTAGCTCTCGTGCTTCACGGGAGCCAAGAGACCCAGTACTTC
CASSLALVLHGSQETQYF
>TRBV20-1|-|TRBJ1-1|-
TGCAGTCAGGGTTCGAACACTGAAGCTTTCTTT
CSQGSNTEAFF
>TRBV5-1|TRBD1|TRBJ2-3|-
TGCGCCAGCAGTAGGACAGGGGCGACTAGCACAGATACGCAGTATTTT
CASSRTGATSTDTQYF
>TRBV7-9|TRBD2|TRBJ2-1|-
TGTGCCAGCAGCACCGGGACTAGCGGGATATATCGGCATGAGCAGTTCTTC
CASSTGTSGIYRHEQFF
>TRBV5-4|TRBD1|TRBJ2-7|-
TGTGCCAGCAGCCGCGATCCCGGGACAGTAACCTACGAGCAGTACTTC
CASSRDPGTVTYEQYF
>TRBV11-3|-|TRBJ2-2|once
TGTGCCAGCAGCGCAGCAGGGGTGTCCGCCGGGGAGCTGTTTTTT
CASSAAGVSAGELFF
>TRBV9|-|TRBJ1-3|-
TGTGCCAGCAGCCCTCGGACAGTAAACACCATATATTTT
CASSPRTVNTIYF
>TRBV7-2|-|TRBJ2-7|-
TGTGCCAGCAGCTTAGGGTGGAGGAGCGAGCAGTACTTC
CASSLGWRSEQYF
>TRBV7-9|TRBD1|TRBJ2-5|-
TGTGCCAGCAGTTGGGGGACAGGGGAGGGAGAGACCCAGTACTTC
CASSWGTGEGETQYF
>TRBV27|TRBD2|TRBJ2-1|-
TGTGCCAGCACTCCTTCTAGCGGCAGCTCCTACAATGAGCAGTTCTTC
CASTPSSGSSYNEQFF
>TRBV28|TRBD2|TRBJ2-1|-
TGTGCCAGCAGGACTAGCGGGAGTATTAATGAGCAGTTCTTC
CASRTSGSINEQFF
>TRBV5-1|TRBD1|TRBJ1-2|few
TGCGCCAGCAGCGGGGGACAGGGGGCAGCCGGCTACACCTTC
CASSGGQGAAGYTF
>TRBV6-6|-|TRBJ2-2|-
TGTGCCAGCAGCTATCCTTTGGGGGGGGGCTTAGGGGAGCTGTTTTTT
CASSYPLGGGLGELFF
>TRBV10-3|-|TRBJ1-2|-
TGTGCCATCAGTGAGTCAGGGGGACAATATGGCTACACCTTC
CAISESGGQYGYTF
>TRBV14|-|TRBJ2-2|-
TGTGCCAGCAGTCTTGTCGGCAGGGCAGACACCGGGGAGCTGTTTTTT
CASSLVGRADTGELFF
>TRBV21-1|-|TRBJ2-1|-
TGTGCCAGCAGCAAGGGATACCGGGAGGGCGATGAGCAGTTCTTC
CASSKGYREGDEQFF
>TRBV7-8|TRBD1|TRBJ1-2|-
TGTGCCAGCAGCTTAGCTTTAAGGAGGGGGCGGGCTGATGGCTACACCTTC
CASSLALRRGRADGYTF
>TRBV30|-|TRBJ1-1|-
TGTGCCTGGAGTGTAAGGAGGGCCTATGGTGAAGCTTTCTTT
CAWSVRRAYGEAFF
>TRBV29-1|TRBD2|TRBJ2-5|-
TGCAGCGTCGGGGGGGAGACCCAGTACTTC
CSVGGETQYF
>TRBV5-1|TRBD1|TRBJ1-2|-
TGCGCCAGCAGCAACAGGGGGATGGGTGCGGATGGCTACACCTTC
CASSNRGMGADGYTF
>TRBV7-9|TRBD2|TRBJ2-1|-
TGTGCCAGCAGCTTAGGGGCACTAGCGGGAGTCTTTAATGAGCAGTTCTTC
CASSLGALAGVFNEQFF
>TRBV25-1|TRBD1|TRBJ2-1|-
TGTGCCAGCAGTGACCCCGGACAGGGAAAAAAAAATGAGCAGTTCTTC
CASSDPGQGKKNEQFF
>TRBV11-2|TRBD1|TRBJ1-1|-
TGTGCCAGCAGCTCAGGCCTCGGACAGGGGTGGACTGAAGCTTTCTTT
CASSSGLGQGWTEAFF
>TRBV27|-|TRBJ2-3|-
TGTGCCAGCAGAATAACTCTTTCAACAGATACGCAGTATTTT
CASRITLSTDTQYF